The clone carrying this T cell receptor beta chain was picked up one time. The antigen remains undetermined. From germline, CDR1 is MNHEY and CDR2 SVGAGI. Trimming cost V 6 bases and J 4 bases; bases outside gene matches: 6. The CDR3 has 15 residues. The source of the sample is a study of T cell responses to AZD1222 COVID-19 vaccine. The table came from immunoSEQ multiplex PCR; TCRdb's copy has only in-frame clones and leaves some out. This table has about 180,000 clones, roughly 91% appearing once. Overall study results and limits: CD4 TCRs linked to vaccination spanned spike, dominating at 160-218 and 743-854. Among spike-specific TCRs, nearly half reportedly target unmutated variant regions.

This specimen consisted of peripheral blood, obtained 28 days after the second AZD1222 dose. This chain uses TRBV6-5 with TRBJ2-7; 13 bases are shared with TRBD2. This TCR derives from an adult who received the AZD1222 COVID-19 vaccine. CDR3 in amino acids: CASSLGLAGKYEQYF. CDR3 bases: TGTGCCAGCAGCCTGGGACTAGCGGGAAAATACGAGCAGTACTTC.